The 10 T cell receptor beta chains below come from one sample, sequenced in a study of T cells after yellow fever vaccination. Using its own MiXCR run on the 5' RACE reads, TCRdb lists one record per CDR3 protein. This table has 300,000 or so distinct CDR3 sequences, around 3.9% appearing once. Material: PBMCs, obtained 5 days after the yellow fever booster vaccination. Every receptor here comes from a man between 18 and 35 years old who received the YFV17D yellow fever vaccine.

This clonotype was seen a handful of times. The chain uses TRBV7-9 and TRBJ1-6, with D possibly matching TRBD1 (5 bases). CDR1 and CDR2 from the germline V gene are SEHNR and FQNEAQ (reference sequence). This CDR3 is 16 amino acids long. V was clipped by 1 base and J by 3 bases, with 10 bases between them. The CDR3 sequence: CASSLGRTSYNSPLHF. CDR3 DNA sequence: TGTGCCAGCAGCTTAGGACGGACAAGCTATAATTCACCCCTCCACTTT.

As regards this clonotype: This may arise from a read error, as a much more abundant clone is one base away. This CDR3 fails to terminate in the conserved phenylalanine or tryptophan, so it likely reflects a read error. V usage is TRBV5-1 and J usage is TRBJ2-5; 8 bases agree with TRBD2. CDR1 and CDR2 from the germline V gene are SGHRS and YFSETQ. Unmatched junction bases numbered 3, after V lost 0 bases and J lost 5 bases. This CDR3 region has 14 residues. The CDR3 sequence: CASSLGSGAETQYY. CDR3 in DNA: TGCGCCAGCAGCTTGGGTAGCGGGGCTGAGACCCAGTACTAC.

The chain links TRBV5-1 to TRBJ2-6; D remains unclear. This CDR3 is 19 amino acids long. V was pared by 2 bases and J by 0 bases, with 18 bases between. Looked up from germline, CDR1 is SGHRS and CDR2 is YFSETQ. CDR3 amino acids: CASSFRWSVIHSGANVLTF. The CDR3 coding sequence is TGCGCCAGCAGCTTCCGTTGGTCAGTCATACACTCTGGGGCCAACGTCCTGACTTTC.

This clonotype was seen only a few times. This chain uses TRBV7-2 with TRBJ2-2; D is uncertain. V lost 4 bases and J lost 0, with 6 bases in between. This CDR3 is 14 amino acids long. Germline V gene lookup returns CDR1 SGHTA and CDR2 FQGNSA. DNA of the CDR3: TGTGCCAGCAGCTGGATGGCGAACACCGGGGAGCTGTTTTTT. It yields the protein CASSWMANTGELFF.

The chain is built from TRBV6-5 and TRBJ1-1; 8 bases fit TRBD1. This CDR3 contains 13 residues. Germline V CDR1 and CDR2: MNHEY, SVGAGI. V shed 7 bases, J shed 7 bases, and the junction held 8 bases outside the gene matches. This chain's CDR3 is CASTSQGAGEAFF. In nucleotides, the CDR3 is TGTGCCAGCACTTCGCAGGGGGCCGGTGAAGCTTTCTTT.

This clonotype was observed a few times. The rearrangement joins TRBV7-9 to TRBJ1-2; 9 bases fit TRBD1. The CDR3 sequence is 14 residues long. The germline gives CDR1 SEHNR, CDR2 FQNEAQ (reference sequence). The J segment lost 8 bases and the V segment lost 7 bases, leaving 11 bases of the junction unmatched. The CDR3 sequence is CASTTTGTGIGYTF. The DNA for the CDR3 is TGTGCCAGCACCACTACCGGGACAGGGATAGGCTACACCTTC.

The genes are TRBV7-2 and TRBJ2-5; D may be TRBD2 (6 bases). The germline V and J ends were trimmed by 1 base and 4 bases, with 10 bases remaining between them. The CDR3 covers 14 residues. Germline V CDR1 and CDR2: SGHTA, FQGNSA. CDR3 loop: CASSLGGTRETQYF. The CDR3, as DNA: TGTGCCAGCAGCTTAGGCGGGACGAGAGAGACCCAGTACTTC. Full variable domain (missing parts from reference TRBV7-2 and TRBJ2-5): GAGVSQSPSNKVTEKGKDVELRCDPISGHTALYWYRQSLGQGLEFLIYFQGNSAPDKSGLPSDRFSAERTGGSVSTLTIQRTQQEDSAVYLCASSLGGTRETQYFGPGTRLLVL.

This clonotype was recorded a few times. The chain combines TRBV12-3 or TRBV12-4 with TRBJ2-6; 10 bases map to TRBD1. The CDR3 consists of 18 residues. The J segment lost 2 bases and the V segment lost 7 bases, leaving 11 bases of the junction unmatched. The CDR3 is CASTKTLGQGTGANVLTF. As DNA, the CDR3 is TGTGCCAGCACCAAAACGTTGGGACAGGGGACTGGGGCCAACGTCCTGACTTTC.

The CDR3 DNA reads as TGTGCCAGCAGTTTGTGGGGGGCCTGGGGAAACACTGAAGCTTTCTTT. Encoded protein: CASSLWGAWGNTEAFF. The J gene is TRBJ1-1, the V gene TRBV12-3 or TRBV12-4; D is perhaps TRBD1 (6 bases). The CDR3 covers 16 residues. Trimming took 3 bases from V and 2 from J, leaving 16 bases between them.

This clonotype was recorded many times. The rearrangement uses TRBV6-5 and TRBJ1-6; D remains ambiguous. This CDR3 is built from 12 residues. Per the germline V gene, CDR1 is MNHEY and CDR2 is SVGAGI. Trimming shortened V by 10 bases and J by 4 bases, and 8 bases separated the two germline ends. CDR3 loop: CATRAYNSPLHF. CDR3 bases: TGTGCCACCCGGGCGTATAATTCACCCCTCCACTTT.